These 10 T cell receptor beta chains were all obtained from the same sample, sequenced in a study of blood T cell repertoires in COVID-19. The protocol was immunoSEQ multiplex PCR, while the TCRdb copy is restricted to in-frame clones and leaves out a portion. This table holds some 390,000 clones, 89% found once. The sequenced sample was PBMCs or T cells enriched from blood (not recorded which). The receptors shown here come from a woman in her twenties or thirties who had recovered from COVID-19.

The chain is built from TRBV7-9 and TRBJ1-1; possibly TRBD1 for D (5 bases). Per the germline V gene, CDR1 is SEHNR and CDR2 is FQNEAQ (reference sequence). The germline V and J ends were trimmed by 5 bases and 0 bases, with 10 bases remaining between them. The CDR3 length is 14 residues. As DNA, the CDR3 is TGTGCCAGCAGCCCCAAGGGGCTGAACACTGAAGCTTTCTTT. Its translation: CASSPKGLNTEAFF.

The rearrangement joins TRBV30 to TRBJ2-7; the D gene is possibly TRBD2 (7 bases). The CDR3 is 14 residues long. Between the trimmed V and J ends, which lost 1 base and 3 bases, there was a span of 13 bases. Looked up from germline, CDR1 is GTSNPN and CDR2 is SVGIG (reference sequence). DNA for the CDR3: TGTGCCTGGAGTGGCGGGGGCCAACTCTACGAGCAGTACTTC. It codes for CAWSGGGQLYEQYF.

V usage is TRBV4-1 and J usage is TRBJ1-6; weak D call: TRBD1 (6 bases). In germline, CDR1 is MGHRA, CDR2 YSYEKL. CDR3 length: 18 amino acids. V was cut by 4 bases and J by 0 bases, with 16 bases left in between. The CDR3 spells CASSLRTAKSSYNSPLHF. DNA for the CDR3: TGCGCCAGCAGCCTTAGGACAGCTAAGAGCTCCTATAATTCACCCCTCCACTTT.

V gene TRBV6-5 combines with J gene TRBJ1-3, with TRBD1 as a possible D gene (5 bases). Germline values: CDR1 MNHEY, CDR2 SVGAGI. The CDR3 spans 14 residues. V was trimmed by 6 bases and J by 0 bases, leaving 9 bases between them. The CDR3 DNA reads TGTGCCAGCAGGCAGGACATCTCTGGAAACACCATATATTTT. This translates into CASRQDISGNTIYF.

V usage is TRBV7-9 and J usage is TRBJ2-1; 10 bases agree with TRBD2. The CDR3 contains 16 residues. V lost 4 bases and J lost 5; bases outside the gene matches: 8. Germline V gene sequence: CDR1 SEHNR, CDR2 FQNEAQ (reference sequence). The CDR3 region has the DNA TGTGCCAGCAGCTCAACAAGCGGGGGGGTCCACAATGAGCAGTTCTTC. It yields the protein CASSSTSGGVHNEQFF. Full variable domain (missing parts from reference TRBV7-9 and TRBJ2-1): DTGVSQNPRHKITKRGQNVTFRCDPISEHNRLYWYRQTLGQGPEFLTYFQNEAQLEKSRLLSDRFSAERPKGSFSTLEIQRTEQGDSAMYLCASSSTSGGVHNEQFFGPGTRLTVL.

CDR3 residues: CASSQVPSLAGGFTGELFF. In DNA form, the CDR3 reads TGCGCCAGCAGCCAAGTTCCGTCGCTAGCGGGGGGATTTACCGGGGAGCTGTTTTTT. This chain connects TRBV4-3 to TRBJ2-2; 11 positions agree with TRBD2. Per the germline V gene, CDR1 is LGHNA and CDR2 is YSLEER. The CDR3 has 19 amino acids. J lost 5 bases, V lost 1 base, and 12 bases had no gene match.

The V gene is TRBV12-3 or TRBV12-4, the J gene TRBJ2-5, with D uncertain. The CDR3 is 12 amino acids. V was pared by 6 bases and J by 2 bases, with 7 bases between. The CDR3 here is CASSRLQETQYF. Written as DNA, the CDR3 is TGTGCCAGCAGCAGGCTTCAAGAGACCCAGTACTTC.

This sequence joins TRBV6-1 and TRBJ2-7; 10 bases align to TRBD2. CDR1 MNHNS and CDR2 SASEGT come from the germline V gene. This CDR3 spans 16 amino acids. V shed 4 bases and J 0 bases; nucleotides not matched to a gene: 6. The CDR3 loop reads CASSALTSGNSYEQYF. In nucleotides, the CDR3 is TGTGCCAGCAGTGCGTTAACTAGCGGGAACTCCTACGAGCAGTACTTC.

The rearrangement joins TRBV12-5 to TRBJ1-3; no clear D gene. CDR1 LGHNT and CDR2 FRNRAP come from the germline V gene. The CDR3 has 19 amino acids. The germline V and J ends were trimmed by 3 bases and 0 bases, with 21 bases remaining between them. CDR3 DNA: TGTGCTAGTGGTTTCGCCACAACCAGGATATCGCGCTCTGGAAACACCATATATTTT. Amino acids: CASGFATTRISRSGNTIYF.

The chain uses TRBV27 and TRBJ2-7; TRBD2 matches 11 bases. After removal of 6 bases from V and 3 bases from J, the junction contained 16 bases not matched to a gene. CDR1 is MNHEY and CDR2 is SMNVEV in the germline V gene (reference sequence). This CDR3 contains 18 residues. As DNA, the CDR3 is TGTGCCAGCAGCCGACTGCTAGCGGGGGGTCCGACTGTCTACGAGCAGTACTTC. Translated, it gives CASSRLLAGGPTVYEQYF.